This entry is about one T cell receptor (beta chain). The table came from immunoSEQ multiplex PCR; TCRdb's copy has only in-frame clones and leaves some out. The data hold 350,000 to 500,000 clones, with about 91% observed a single time. This sample is part of a study of Ad26.COV2.S vaccination and SARS-CoV-2 variants. Noted treatment: roughly 19 received Ad26.COV2.S at low or high dose, single or two shots; roughly five received placebo; per-sample allocation not given. Day 63 after the first vaccine or placebo injection was the time point for sampling. Looked up from germline, CDR1 is MNHNY and CDR2 is SVGAGI (reference sequence). The V end lost 6 bases, the J end lost 8 bases, and 10 bases lay between the germline ends. The CDR3 spans 11 residues.

The origin of this receptor is a person aged 18-65 years who received the Ad26.COV2.S COVID-19 vaccine or a placebo. The genes are TRBV6-6 and TRBJ1-2, with D uncertain. Material: peripheral blood, obtained in a trial of Ad26.COV2.S vaccine versus placebo. In nucleotides, the CDR3 is TGTGCCAGCAGCACCGTCTCGGGCTACACCTTC. Its protein product is CASSTVSGYTF.